One TCR beta chain is described in this entry. These data originate in a study of OX40 agonist ivuxolimab in advanced cancers. The CDR3 is 15 amino acids. The ends were cut back, 1 base at V and 3 bases at J, with 12 bases in the middle. Germline V gene data show CDR1 as SGHAT and CDR2 as FQNNGV. Repertoires were generated with immunoSEQ multiplex PCR, while TCRdb's copy carries only in-frame clones and drops some. Counted here are more than 75,000 clones, 80% to 90% occurring once; the ten biggest clones make up 5% to 6.5%. This specimen consisted of CD4+ or CD8+ T cells sorted from blood, obtained in a trial of the OX40 agonist ivuxolimab. This receptor was identified in an adult with an advanced solid tumor such as melanoma, head and neck, liver or kidney cancer. The chain carries TRBV11-2 and TRBJ1-1; D unclear. CDR3 in DNA: TGTGCCAGCAGCTTAGTATCGGGCGAGTACACTGAAGCTTTCTTT. This translates into CASSLVSGEYTEAFF. Supplemented by reference TRBV11-2 and TRBJ1-1, the full variable domain reads EAGVAQSPRYKIIEKRQSVAFWCNPISGHATLYWYQQILGQGPKLLIQFQNNGVVDDSQLPKDRFSAERLKGVDSTLKIQPAKLEDSAVYLCASSLVSGEYTEAFFGQGTRLTVV.